This T cell receptor (beta chain) was profiled in a study of T-cell memory formation after mild COVID-19. Study-wide context: Largely, TCR clusters stayed within a single donor.

TCRdb analysed the 5' RACE reads with MiXCR anew, one entry per CDR3 protein. This sample yields about 250,000 distinct CDR3 sequences, of which around 17% are seen a single time; around 3.4% belongs to the top ten. Study-wide findings and caveats: Second-wave clones that peaked on day 37 lacked confirmed SARS-CoV-2 specificity. Shrinking CD4+ clones resided mostly in CM and EM, and CD8+ ones in EMRA. CD4/CD8 balance characterized clones contracting day 15 to 85, and CD4+ skew characterized later expanders.

Points on this clonotype: What it binds is not known.

The origin of this receptor is a man between 18 and 29 years old who had mild COVID-19 (a few samples of this study predate the infection). Cell type and time point are not known. The sequenced material came from PBMCs or a T cell subset sorted from them (not recorded which).

This chain's CDR3 is CSSDGGHGYEQYV. Here the CDR3 DNA reads TGCAGTTCGGACGGAGGTCATGGCTACGAGCAGTACGTC. This sequence joins TRBV29-1 and TRBJ2-7; D is perhaps TRBD2 (5 bases). Germline CDR1 reads SQVTM; CDR2 reads ANQGSEA. There are 13 residues in the CDR3.